This TCR beta chain was recovered during a study of PD-1 blockade in classical Hodgkin lymphoma. Study background: Nivolumab dosing for patients was 3 mg/kg, administered intravenously every 2 weeks. Whole-study results and caveats: In CD4+ cells, TCR diversity went up significantly by C4D1, but in CD8+ cells it did not. Prior therapy or disease activity may underlie the repertoire differences, whose causes remain undefined. Patients who initiated nivolumab within 1 year of ASCT were excluded.

Concerning this clone: Its antigen is not identified.

The V and J ends lost 8 bases and 0 bases respectively, with 15 bases between them. Germline CDR1 LNHDA, CDR2 SQIVND (reference sequence). The CDR3 length is 15 residues. Every patient relapsed after autologous stem cell transplantation, and brentuximab vedotin exposure varied. Measured with immunoSEQ multiplex PCR; TCRdb has only the in-frame clones, and not every one. The sample contains some 46,000 clones, about 78% of which appear only once. This chain links TRBV19 with TRBJ2-3; D gene unclear. The receptor was derived from a human donor with classical Hodgkin lymphoma. The material sequenced was peripheral blood mononuclear cells (PBMCs), taken before the second cycle of nivolumab. CDR3: CASGSPKRSTDTQYF. The CDR3 region has the DNA TGTGCCAGTGGTTCTCCGAAGAGGAGCACAGATACGCAGTATTTT.